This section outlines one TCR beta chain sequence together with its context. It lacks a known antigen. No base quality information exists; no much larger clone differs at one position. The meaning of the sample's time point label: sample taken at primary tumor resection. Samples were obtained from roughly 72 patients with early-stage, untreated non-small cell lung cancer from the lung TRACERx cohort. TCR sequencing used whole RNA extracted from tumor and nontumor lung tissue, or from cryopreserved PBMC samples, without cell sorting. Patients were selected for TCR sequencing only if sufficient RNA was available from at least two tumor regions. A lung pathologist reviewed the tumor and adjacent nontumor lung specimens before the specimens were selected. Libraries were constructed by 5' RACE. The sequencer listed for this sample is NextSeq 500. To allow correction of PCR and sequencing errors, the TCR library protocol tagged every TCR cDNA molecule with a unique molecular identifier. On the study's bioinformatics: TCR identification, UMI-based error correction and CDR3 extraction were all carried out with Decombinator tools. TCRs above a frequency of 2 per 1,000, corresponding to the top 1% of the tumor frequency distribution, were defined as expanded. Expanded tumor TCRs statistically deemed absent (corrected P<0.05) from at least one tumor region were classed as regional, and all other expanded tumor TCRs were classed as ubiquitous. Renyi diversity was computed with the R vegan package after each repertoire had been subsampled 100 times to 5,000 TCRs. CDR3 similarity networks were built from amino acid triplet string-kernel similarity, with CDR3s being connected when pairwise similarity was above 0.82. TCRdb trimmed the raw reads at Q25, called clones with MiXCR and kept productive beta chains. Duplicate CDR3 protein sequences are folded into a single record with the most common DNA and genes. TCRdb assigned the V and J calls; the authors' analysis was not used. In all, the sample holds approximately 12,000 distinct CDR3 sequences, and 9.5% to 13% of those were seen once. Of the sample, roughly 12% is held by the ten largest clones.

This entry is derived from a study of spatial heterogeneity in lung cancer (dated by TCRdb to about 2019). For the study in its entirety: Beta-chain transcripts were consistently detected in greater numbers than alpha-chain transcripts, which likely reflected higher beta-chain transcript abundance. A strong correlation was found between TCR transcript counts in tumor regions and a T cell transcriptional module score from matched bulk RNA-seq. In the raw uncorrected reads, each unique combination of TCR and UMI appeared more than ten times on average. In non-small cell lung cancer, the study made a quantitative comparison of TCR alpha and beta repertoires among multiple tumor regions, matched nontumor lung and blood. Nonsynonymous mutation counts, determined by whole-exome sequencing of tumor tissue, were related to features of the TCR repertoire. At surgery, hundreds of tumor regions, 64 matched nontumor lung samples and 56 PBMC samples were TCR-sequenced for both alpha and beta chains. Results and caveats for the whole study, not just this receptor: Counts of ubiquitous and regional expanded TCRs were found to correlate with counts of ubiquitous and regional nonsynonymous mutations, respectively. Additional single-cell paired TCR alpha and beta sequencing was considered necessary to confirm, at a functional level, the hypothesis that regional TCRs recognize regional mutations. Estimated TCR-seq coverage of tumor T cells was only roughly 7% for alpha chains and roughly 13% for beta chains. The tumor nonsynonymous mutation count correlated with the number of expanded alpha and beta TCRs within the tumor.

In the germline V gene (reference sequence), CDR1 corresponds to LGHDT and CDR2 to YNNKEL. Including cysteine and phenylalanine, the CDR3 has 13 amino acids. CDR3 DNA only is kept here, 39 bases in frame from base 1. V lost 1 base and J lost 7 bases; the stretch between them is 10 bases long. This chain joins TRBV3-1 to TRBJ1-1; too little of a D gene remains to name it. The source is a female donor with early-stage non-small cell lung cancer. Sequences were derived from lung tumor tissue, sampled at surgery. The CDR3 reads CASSQGGHGEAFF. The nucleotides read TGTGCCAGCAGCCAAGGAGGGCACGGTGAAGCTTTCTTT.